What follows describes a single T cell receptor (beta chain). Its antigen is not known. This sample stems from a study of blood T cells in healthy people across ages. Study-wide results and limits: CMV status of donors was unknown, possibly confounding expanded clonotype changes. Per million T cells, TCR beta diversity dropped roughly linearly as age increased.

PCR was performed a second time for roughly 7 to 11 cycles using a sample-barcoded 5' primer and a J-beta primer mix. TCRdb processed the 5' RACE reads anew with MiXCR; each CDR3 protein has one entry. The sample has fewer than 900,000 distinct CDR3 sequences; about 40% are singletons. The germline V and J ends were trimmed by 6 bases and 4 bases, with 7 bases remaining between them. Per germline, CDR1 MNHNS and CDR2 SASEGT. The CDR3 spans 12 residues. Source material: blood. The chain is built from TRBV6-1 and TRBJ2-1; unclear D gene. This receptor was taken from a woman in her sixties in good health. The CDR3 here is CASSHPYNEQFF. CDR3 nucleotide sequence: TGTGCCAGCAGCCATCCGTACAATGAGCAGTTCTTC.